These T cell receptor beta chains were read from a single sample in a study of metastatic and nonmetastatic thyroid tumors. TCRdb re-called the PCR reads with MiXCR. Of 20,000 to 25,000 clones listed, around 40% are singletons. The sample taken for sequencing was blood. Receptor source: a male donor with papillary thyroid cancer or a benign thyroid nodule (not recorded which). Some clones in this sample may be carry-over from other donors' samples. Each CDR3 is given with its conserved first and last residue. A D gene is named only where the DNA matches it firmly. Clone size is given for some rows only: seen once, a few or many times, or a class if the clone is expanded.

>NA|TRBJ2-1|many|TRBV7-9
CASSLDSGPSSYNEQFF
TGTGCCAGCAGCTTAGACAGCGGACCAAGCTCCTACAATGAGCAGTTCTTC
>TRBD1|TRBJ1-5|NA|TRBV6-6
CASSYSQGGPQHF
TGTGCCAGCAGTTACTCACAGGGGGGCCCCCAGCATTTT
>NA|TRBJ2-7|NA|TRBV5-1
CASSLAGIEYEQYF
TGCGCCAGCAGCTTGGCAGGGATTGAATACGAGCAGTACTTC
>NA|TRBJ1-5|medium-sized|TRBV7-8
CASSLVLGGNQPQHF
TGTGCCAGCAGCTTGGTACTCGGGGGCAATCAGCCCCAGCATTTT
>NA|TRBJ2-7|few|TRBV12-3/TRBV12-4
CASRDRADEQYF
TGTGCCAGCAGAGATAGGGCAGATGAGCAGTACTTC
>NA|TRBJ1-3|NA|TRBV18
CASSPMGTTSGNTIYF
TGTGCCAGCTCACCAATGGGGACGACCTCTGGAAACACCATATATTTT
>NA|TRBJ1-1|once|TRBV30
CAWGRSLNTEAFF
TGTGCCTGGGGACGAAGTTTGAACACTGAAGCTTTCTTT
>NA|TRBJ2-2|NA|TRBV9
CASSVDPGAHTGELFF
TGTGCCAGCAGCGTAGACCCCGGGGCGCACACCGGGGAGCTGTTTTTT
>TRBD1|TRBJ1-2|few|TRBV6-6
CASSPTGGGGRGYGYTF
TGTGCCAGCAGTCCAACAGGGGGTGGGGGTAGGGGATATGGCTACACCTTC
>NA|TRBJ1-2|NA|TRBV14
CASSPGLSNYGYTF
TGTGCCAGCAGCCCCGGACTTTCTAACTATGGCTACACCTTC
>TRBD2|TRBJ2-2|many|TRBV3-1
CASSQDLVLAGVSGELFF
TGTGCCAGCAGCCAAGATCTCGTACTAGCGGGAGTCTCCGGGGAGCTGTTTTTT
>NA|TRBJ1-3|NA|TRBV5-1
CASSLGLVDSGNTIYF
TGCGCCAGCAGCTTGGGGTTGGTTGACTCTGGAAACACCATATATTTT
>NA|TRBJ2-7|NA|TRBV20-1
CSAREPGLIEQYF
TGCAGTGCTAGAGAGCCCGGGCTAATCGAGCAGTACTTC
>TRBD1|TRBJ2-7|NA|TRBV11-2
CASSPQTGGEQYF
TGTGCCAGCAGTCCCCAGACAGGGGGCGAGCAGTACTTC
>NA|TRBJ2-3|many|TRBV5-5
CASSFTDTQYF
TGTGCCAGCAGCTTCACAGATACGCAGTATTTT
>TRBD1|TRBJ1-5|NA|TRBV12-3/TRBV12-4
CASSTGTGGKPQHF
TGTGCCAGCAGTACCGGGACAGGGGGAAAGCCCCAGCATTTT
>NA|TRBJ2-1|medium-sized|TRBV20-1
CSARGWTVFEQFF
TGCAGTGCTAGAGGGTGGACTGTTTTTGAGCAGTTCTTC
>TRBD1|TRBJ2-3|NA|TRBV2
CASSSGQASTDTQYF
TGTGCCAGCAGCTCGGGACAGGCCTCCACAGATACGCAGTATTTT
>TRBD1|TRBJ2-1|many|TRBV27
CASSIDRVNEQFF
TGTGCCAGCAGTATCGACAGGGTCAATGAGCAGTTCTTC
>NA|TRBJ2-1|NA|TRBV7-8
CATAGTIYNEQFF
TGTGCCACCGCCGGGACCATTTACAATGAGCAGTTCTTC
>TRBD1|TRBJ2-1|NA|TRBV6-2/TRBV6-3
CASSYTPGQVGSWVGQFF
TGTGCCAGCAGTTACACTCCCGGACAGGTGGGGTCATGGGTCGGGCAGTTCTTC
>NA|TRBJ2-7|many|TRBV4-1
CASSQFLIARVSSYEQYF
TGCGCCAGCAGCCAATTTCTTATCGCTCGGGTGAGCTCCTACGAGCAGTACTTC
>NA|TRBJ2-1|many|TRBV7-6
CASNNSPREQFF
TGTGCCAGCAATAATAGCCCCCGGGAGCAGTTCTTC
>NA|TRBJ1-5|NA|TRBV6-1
CASSEKVGLYQPQHF
TGTGCCAGCAGTGAAAAGGTCGGCCTATATCAGCCCCAGCATTTT
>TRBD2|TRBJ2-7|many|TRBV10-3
CAISEFSGSYEQYF
TGTGCCATCAGTGAGTTTAGCGGGAGCTACGAGCAGTACTTC
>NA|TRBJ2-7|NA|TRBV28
CASSQNADSLQEQYF
TGTGCCAGCAGTCAGAATGCGGACTCCCTTCAAGAGCAGTACTTC
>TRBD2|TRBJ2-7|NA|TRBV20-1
CSAETSGPSYEQYF
TGCAGTGCTGAGACTAGCGGACCCTCCTACGAGCAGTACTTC
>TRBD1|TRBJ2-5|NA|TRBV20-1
CSATPYNRGEKETQYF
TGCAGTGCTACCCCCTACAACAGGGGGGAGAAAGAGACCCAGTACTTC
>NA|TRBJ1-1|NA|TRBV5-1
CASSPAQGQAFF
TGCGCCAGCAGCCCGGCGCAGGGGCAGGCTTTCTTT
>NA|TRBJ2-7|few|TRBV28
CASHAPLGTGTYEQYF
TGTGCCAGCCACGCCCCCCTGGGGACTGGCACCTACGAGCAGTACTTC
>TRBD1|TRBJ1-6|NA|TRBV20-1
CSAPDRERKSPLHF
TGCAGTGCCCCTGACAGGGAACGAAAATCACCCCTCCACTTT
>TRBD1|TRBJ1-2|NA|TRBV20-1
CSARADRGRGGYTF
TGCAGTGCTAGAGCTGACAGGGGGCGGGGTGGCTACACCTTC
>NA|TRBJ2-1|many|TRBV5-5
CASSFGGYNEQFF
TGTGCCAGCAGCTTTGGAGGTTACAATGAGCAGTTCTTC
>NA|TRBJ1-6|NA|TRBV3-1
CASSRGVGDSPLHF
TGTGCCAGCAGCCGGGGGGTCGGGGATTCACCCCTCCACTTT
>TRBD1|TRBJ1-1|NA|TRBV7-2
CASSLMQGAAEAFF
TGTGCCAGCAGCTTAATGCAGGGGGCGGCTGAAGCTTTCTTT
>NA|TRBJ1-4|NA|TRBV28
CASSFRGEKLFF
TGTGCCAGCAGTTTCAGGGGTGAAAAACTGTTTTTT
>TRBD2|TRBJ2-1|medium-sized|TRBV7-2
CASSLVASGYNEQFF
TGTGCCAGCAGCTTAGTGGCTAGCGGATACAATGAGCAGTTCTTC
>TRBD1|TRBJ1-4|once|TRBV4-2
CASSRTGGVDEKLFF
TGTGCCAGCAGCCGCACAGGGGGCGTCGATGAAAAACTGTTTTTT
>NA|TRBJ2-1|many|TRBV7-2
CASNTVVYNEQFF
TGTGCCAGCAATACGGTGGTCTACAATGAGCAGTTCTTC
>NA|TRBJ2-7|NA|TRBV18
CASSPKAGEHEQYF
TGTGCCAGCTCACCGAAGGCAGGGGAGCACGAGCAGTACTTC
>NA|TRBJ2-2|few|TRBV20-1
CSARENSGELFF
TGCAGTGCTAGAGAAAATTCCGGGGAGCTGTTTTTT
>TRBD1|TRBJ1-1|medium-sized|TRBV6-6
CASSYRGQNTEAFF
TGTGCCAGCAGTTACAGGGGGCAGAACACTGAAGCTTTCTTT
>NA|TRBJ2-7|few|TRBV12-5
CASGLDGDSYEQYF
TGTGCTAGTGGTTTGGATGGCGACTCCTACGAGCAGTACTTC
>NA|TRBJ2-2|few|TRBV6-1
CASSRVVDTEELFF
TGTGCCAGCAGCAGGGTGGTCGACACCGAGGAGCTGTTTTTT
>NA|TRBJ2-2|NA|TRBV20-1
CSALPLNTGELFF
TGCAGTGCCCTCCCCCTGAATACCGGGGAGCTGTTTTTT
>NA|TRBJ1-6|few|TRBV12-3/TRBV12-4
CASNYGGWDNSPLHF
TGTGCCAGCAACTACGGGGGGTGGGATAATTCACCCCTCCACTTT
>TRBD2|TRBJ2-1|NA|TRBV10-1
CASSAGRPPSSYNEQFF
TGCGCCAGCAGTGCCGGGAGGCCACCCAGCTCCTACAATGAGCAGTTCTTC
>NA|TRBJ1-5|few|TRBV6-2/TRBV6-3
CASSPEGGGGQPQHF
TGTGCCAGCAGTCCCGAAGGAGGGGGGGGGCAGCCCCAGCATTTT
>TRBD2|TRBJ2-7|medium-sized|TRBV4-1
CASSQVVTSGTYEQYF
TGCGCCAGCAGTCAAGTTGTAACTAGCGGTACCTACGAGCAGTACTTC
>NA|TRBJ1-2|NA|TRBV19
CASSASPDSYYGYTF
TGTGCCAGTAGTGCCTCTCCGGACAGCTACTATGGCTACACCTTC
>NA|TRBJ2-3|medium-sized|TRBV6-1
CASSYTAGTDTQYF
TGTGCCAGCAGTTATACGGCGGGCACAGATACGCAGTATTTT
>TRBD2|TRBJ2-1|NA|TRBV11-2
CASSYRTSGEGEQFF
TGTGCCAGCAGCTACAGGACTAGCGGTGAAGGCGAGCAGTTCTTC
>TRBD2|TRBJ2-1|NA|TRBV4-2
CASSQVGGRAAEQFF
TGTGCCAGCAGCCAAGTAGGCGGGAGGGCCGCTGAGCAGTTCTTC
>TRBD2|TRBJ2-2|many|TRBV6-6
CASGGQTSGRGLGTGELFF
TGTGCCAGCGGGGGTCAAACTAGCGGGAGGGGTTTGGGCACCGGGGAGCTGTTTTTT
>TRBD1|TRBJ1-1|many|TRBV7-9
CASSLPQGANTEAFF
TGTGCCAGCAGCTTACCCCAGGGGGCGAACACTGAAGCTTTCTTT
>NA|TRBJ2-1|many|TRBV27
CASSPQVGFFYNEQFF
TGTGCCAGCAGTCCCCAGGTGGGATTCTTCTACAATGAGCAGTTCTTC
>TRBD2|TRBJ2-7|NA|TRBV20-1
CSARDLTSGVYEQYF
TGCAGTGCTAGAGATTTGACTAGCGGTGTCTACGAGCAGTACTTC